This TCR beta chain derives from a study of human T cells and chemical hapten exposure. Study-wide points: Patch test score rose with PT1 expanded TCRs, significant at 8, 16, 32, not 4.

The CDR3 is made up of 15 amino acids. V gave up 2 bases and J gave up 6 bases; unmatched junction bases: 8. Germline values: CDR1 MNHEY, CDR2 SMNVEV (reference sequence). At least ten counts were recorded for this clonotype. Antigen unknown. Individual cDNA molecules (in the library) carried attached unique molecular identifiers. TCRdb redid the calling of the RACE reads with MiXCR, one entry per CDR3 protein. The data show about 85,000 distinct CDR3 sequences, with 8.5% seen just once and approximately 2.8% held by the top ten. Indicated time point: pre-sensitization, week 0. Treatment indicated: therapeutic diphenylcyclopropenone sensitization with weekly scalp DPC.

The clonotype was recovered from a middle-aged man with alopecia areata. Some clones in this sample may be carry-over from other donors' samples. The source was whole blood, collected in connection with sensitization to the hapten diphenylcyclopropenone (DPC). This chain joins TRBV27 and TRBJ2-7; TRBD2 matches at 9 bases. In nucleotides, the CDR3 is TGTGCCAGCAGTTTAAGTTTAGCGGGAGCCATCGAGCAGTACTTC. This sequence encodes CASSLSLAGAIEQYF.